These T cell receptor beta chains were read from a single sample in a study of response to subunit inactivated influenza vaccine. TCRdb used MiXCR to reprocess the RT-PCR reads, holding one entry per CDR3 protein. Counted here are hundreds of thousands of distinct CDR3 sequences, 12% to 15% occurring once; the ten biggest clones make up about 7.6%. The material was PBMCs from blood, obtained approximately 15 days before vaccination. The receptors derive from a man aged 45 to 65 who received an inactivated influenza vaccine. Both conserved end residues are part of each CDR3. The D gene is left open where the match is weak. Expanded clones get a size class; other rows say once, few or many, or leave the size out.

- | TRBJ2-5 | TRBV7-2 | - | CASSFSATTIQETQYF | TGTGCCAGCAGCTTTTCGGCAACGACTATCCAAGAGACCCAGTACTTC
- | TRBJ1-5 | TRBV18 | few | CASSPQGPSNQPQHF | TGTGCCAGCTCACCACAGGGCCCCAGCAATCAGCCCCAGCATTTT
TRBD2 | TRBJ2-1 | TRBV4-3 | - | CASSHKQGTSGGISYNEQFF | TGCGCCAGCAGCCACAAACAGGGGACTAGCGGGGGGATCTCCTACAATGAGCAGTTCTTC
- | TRBJ2-7 | TRBV14 | - | CASSPGPGGARSYEQYF | TGTGCCAGCAGCCCGGGACCCGGGGGCGCTCGCTCCTACGAGCAGTACTTC
TRBD2 | TRBJ2-1 | TRBV7-2 | few | CASSLAGTRNQFF | TGTGCCAGCAGCTTAGCCGGGACTAGAAATCAGTTCTTC
- | TRBJ2-5 | TRBV4-3 | many | CASSQDRGRGETQYF | TGCGCCAGCAGCCAAGATAGAGGGCGGGGAGAGACCCAGTACTTC
- | TRBJ1-2 | TRBV12-3/TRBV12-4 | few | CASSSGAGSGGYTF | TGTGCCAGCAGCTCCGGGGCAGGGTCGGGCGGCTACACCTTC
- | TRBJ2-5 | TRBV20-1 | few | CSAREDYGETQYF | TGCAGTGCTAGAGAAGACTACGGAGAGACCCAGTACTTC
- | TRBJ1-4 | TRBV4-2 | few | CASSQEDGLNEKLFF | TGTGCCAGCAGCCAAGAGGACGGACTAAATGAAAAACTGTTTTTT
- | TRBJ1-2 | TRBV5-1 | few | CASSKTTGIDPNYGYTF | TGCGCCAGCAGCAAAACGACAGGTATCGACCCTAACTATGGCTACACCTTC
TRBD2 | TRBJ2-3 | TRBV20-1 | many | CSARDSSGGTDTQYF | TGCAGTGCTAGAGATTCTAGCGGGGGCACAGATACGCAGTATTTT
- | TRBJ2-1 | TRBV19 | few | CASSISGLSYNEQFF | TGTGCCAGTAGTATAAGCGGCCTCTCCTACAATGAGCAGTTCTTC
TRBD2 | TRBJ2-3 | TRBV29-1 | many | CSVATSGRVGDTQYF | TGCAGCGTGGCGACTAGCGGGAGGGTGGGAGATACGCAGTATTTT
TRBD1 | TRBJ2-7 | TRBV27 | few | CASSPEVTGAYEQYF | TGTGCCAGCAGTCCAGAAGTGACAGGGGCCTACGAGCAGTACTTC
- | TRBJ2-4 | TRBV3-1 | few | CASSPRSLLGGGAKNIQYF | TGTGCCAGCAGCCCCCGATCTTTGCTCGGAGGGGGAGCCAAAAACATTCAGTACTTC
TRBD2 | TRBJ2-1 | TRBV7-9 | many | CASSPGLVTDEQFF | TGTGCCAGCAGCCCAGGACTAGTTACGGATGAGCAGTTCTTC
TRBD2 | TRBJ2-5 | TRBV28 | - | CASRGGGYQETQYF | TGTGCCAGCAGGGGCGGGGGATACCAAGAGACCCAGTACTTC
TRBD2 | TRBJ2-1 | TRBV7-9 | few | CASSSTDSGGAFNEQFF | TGTGCCAGCAGCTCCACGGATAGCGGGGGGGCTTTCAATGAGCAGTTCTTC
- | TRBJ1-1 | TRBV12-3/TRBV12-4 | - | CASSPRVGTEAFF | TGTGCCAGCAGTCCTCGGGTTGGCACTGAAGCTTTCTTT
TRBD1 | TRBJ2-1 | TRBV10-3 | many | CAISPGQNSEQFF | TGTGCCATCAGCCCGGGACAGAATTCTGAGCAGTTCTTC
TRBD1 | TRBJ2-3 | TRBV5-1 | - | CASSEGQHTDTQYF | TGCGCCAGCAGCGAGGGACAGCACACAGATACGCAGTATTTT
- | TRBJ2-2 | TRBV28 | - | CASRVGQINTGELFF | TGTGCCAGCAGAGTAGGACAGATAAACACCGGGGAGCTGTTTTTT
- | TRBJ2-7 | TRBV18 | - | CASSHGHPFEQYF | TGTGCCAGCTCACACGGACACCCTTTTGAGCAGTACTTC
- | TRBJ1-1 | TRBV10-3 | - | CAISEQRDTEAFF | TGTGCCATCAGTGAACAGAGGGACACTGAAGCTTTCTTT
- | TRBJ1-1 | TRBV20-1 | - | CSAPVHMNTEAFF | TGCAGTGCTCCGGTCCACATGAACACTGAAGCTTTCTTT
- | TRBJ2-5 | TRBV20-1 | few | CSARYYGQFPNQETQYF | TGCAGTGCTCGCTATTATGGACAGTTCCCAAACCAAGAGACCCAGTACTTC
- | TRBJ2-2 | TRBV2 | - | CASSVEGTPGELFF | TGTGCCAGCAGTGTAGAAGGTACTCCCGGGGAGCTGTTTTTT
TRBD1 | TRBJ2-2 | TRBV9 | - | CASSAPGQGPNTGELFF | TGTGCCAGCAGCGCTCCTGGACAGGGCCCGAACACCGGGGAGCTGTTTTTT
- | TRBJ2-3 | TRBV5-1 | - | CASNPDRATDTQYF | TGCGCCAGCAACCCCGACAGAGCGACAGATACGCAGTATTTT
TRBD2 | TRBJ2-1 | TRBV28 | - | CASSLKFGGVTEQFF | TGTGCCAGCAGTTTGAAGTTCGGGGGGGTCACCGAGCAGTTCTTC
TRBD1 | TRBJ2-1 | TRBV12-3/TRBV12-4 | - | CASSLEGQAQYNEQFF | TGTGCCAGCAGTTTAGAGGGACAGGCCCAGTACAATGAGCAGTTCTTC
- | TRBJ2-5 | TRBV6-2/TRBV6-3 | few | CASFSQPGETQYF | TGTGCCAGCTTCTCGCAACCAGGAGAGACCCAGTACTTC
TRBD2 | TRBJ2-1 | TRBV29-1 | many | CSVERLRGSTNNEQFF | TGCAGCGTTGAAAGGCTCCGCGGGAGTACCAACAATGAGCAGTTCTTC
TRBD2 | TRBJ2-1 | TRBV11-2 | few | CASSRLAGGRGDEQFF | TGTGCCAGCAGCCGTCTAGCGGGGGGGCGAGGGGATGAGCAGTTCTTC
- | TRBJ2-2 | TRBV6-5 | few | CASSIDTRRAGELFF | TGTGCCAGCAGTATCGACACCCGGAGGGCCGGGGAGCTGTTTTTT
- | TRBJ2-7 | TRBV5-6 | few | CASSVLDSYEQYF | TGTGCCAGCAGCGTCTTGGACAGCTACGAGCAGTACTTC
- | TRBJ2-5 | TRBV5-1 | few | CASSEGGLLGQETQYF | TGCGCCAGCAGCGAAGGAGGTCTTCTCGGTCAAGAGACCCAGTACTTC
- | TRBJ2-7 | TRBV28 | - | CASSYWASFHEQYF | TGTGCCAGCAGTTACTGGGCGTCCTTCCACGAGCAGTACTTC
TRBD2 | TRBJ2-1 | TRBV15 | - | CATSRDRASGPNEQFF | TGTGCCACCAGCAGAGATAGGGCTAGCGGGCCTAATGAGCAGTTCTTC
- | TRBJ2-2 | TRBV5-6 | once | CASSYSLGFRTGELFF | TGTGCCAGCAGCTATAGCCTTGGGTTTCGGACCGGGGAGCTGTTTTTT
- | TRBJ2-5 | TRBV10-2 | few | CASSSRGGIETQYF | TGCGCCAGTTCCTCCAGGGGGGGGATAGAGACCCAGTACTTC
- | TRBJ2-5 | TRBV12-3/TRBV12-4 | - | CASSLGYGSETQYF | TGTGCCAGCAGCTTAGGGTACGGGTCAGAGACCCAGTACTTC
- | TRBJ1-5 | TRBV20-1 | - | CSARDVRDISQHF | TGCAGTGCTAGAGACGTCCGGGACATATCCCAGCATTTT
- | TRBJ1-1 | TRBV12-3/TRBV12-4 | many | CASSQYSEAFF | TGTGCCAGCAGTCAGTATAGTGAAGCTTTCTTT
- | TRBJ2-1 | TRBV29-1 | few | CSVEWQAYNEQFF | TGCAGCGTTGAGTGGCAGGCCTACAATGAGCAGTTCTTC
TRBD2 | TRBJ2-1 | TRBV20-1 | few | CSAARGGDEQFF | TGCAGTGCTGCCCGTGGGGGGGATGAGCAGTTCTTC
TRBD1 | TRBJ2-3 | TRBV29-1 | many | CSVERTGDSTDTQYF | TGCAGCGTTGAAAGGACAGGGGATAGCACAGATACGCAGTATTTT
TRBD1 | TRBJ2-6 | TRBV5-1 | - | CASSGQGAGANVLTF | TGCGCCAGCAGCGGACAGGGGGCTGGGGCCAACGTCCTGACTTTC
- | TRBJ1-6 | TRBV4-1 | - | CASSQEGPLNSPLHF | TGCGCCAGCAGCCAAGAAGGTCCGCTTAATTCACCCCTCCACTTT
- | TRBJ1-2 | TRBV29-1 | - | CSGGGDYGYTF | TGCAGTGGGGGAGGGGACTATGGCTACACCTTC
- | TRBJ2-1 | TRBV7-2 | few | CASSLAMREQFF | TGTGCCAGCAGCTTAGCGATGCGGGAGCAGTTCTTC
TRBD2 | TRBJ2-4 | TRBV9 | few | CASSVALTSHIQYF | TGTGCCAGCAGCGTAGCTCTGACTAGCCACATTCAGTACTTC
TRBD2 | TRBJ2-7 | TRBV10-3 | - | CAISVEREGQQYF | TGTGCCATCAGTGTTGAGCGGGAGGGCCAGCAGTACTTC